One sample yielded the 31 T cell receptor beta chains listed below, sequenced in a study of technical replicates of blood from several donors. Data came from immunoSEQ multiplex PCR; TCRdb stores just in-frame clones and leaves some out. The sample yields approximately 50,000 clones, approximately 95% seen once. The sample consisted of T cells isolated from PBMCs. Receptor source: a human donor in good health.

The chain has TRBV5-4 and TRBJ2-2, with 13 bases aligning to TRBD2. There are 16 residues in the CDR3. The trim removed 7 bases at V and 1 base at J, leaving 4 bases unmatched. The germline gives CDR1 SGHNT, CDR2 YYREEE (reference sequence). CDR3 DNA sequence: TGTGCCAGCTTACGGACTAGCGGGGGGAACACCGGGGAGCTGTTTTTT. This translates into CASLRTSGGNTGELFF.

The rearrangement links TRBV27 to TRBJ2-1, with D tentatively TRBD1 (5 bases). There are 14 residues in the CDR3. Germline loops: CDR1 MNHEY, CDR2 SMNVEV (reference sequence). Trimming pared 3 bases from V and 3 bases from J, leaving 9 bases between. The CDR3, as DNA: TGTGCCAGCAGTTTGCAGGGTGGCTACAATGAGCAGTTCTTC. Its translation is CASSLQGGYNEQFF.

This chain connects TRBV7-9 to TRBJ1-1; 8 bases fit TRBD1. The germline gives CDR1 SEHNR, CDR2 FQNEAQ (reference sequence). V lost 0 bases to trimming and J lost 6 bases; unmatched junction nucleotides: 12. This CDR3 contains 17 residues. Here the CDR3 reads CASSLAGTGISTAEAFF. The DNA of the CDR3 is TGTGCCAGCAGCTTAGCCGGGACAGGAATATCTACCGCTGAAGCTTTCTTT.

The rearrangement joins TRBV18 to TRBJ1-5; D is ambiguous. The germline V gene has CDR1 KGHSH and CDR2 LQKENI. The CDR3 has 14 amino acids. The V and J ends lost 2 bases and 2 bases respectively, with 7 bases between them. The CDR3 DNA reads as TGTGCCAGCTCACCAGGAGGAGGCAATCAGCCCCAGCATTTT. Encoded protein: CASSPGGGNQPQHF.

The chain has TRBV29-1 and TRBJ1-1, with 10 positions matching TRBD1. The trim removed 6 bases at V and 4 bases at J, leaving 8 bases unmatched. CDR3 length: 14 amino acids. The germline V gene encodes CDR1 SQVTM and CDR2 ANQGSEA. This CDR3 reads CSVRSGTGVTEAFF. The CDR3 nucleotides are TGCAGCGTACGATCCGGGACAGGGGTCACTGAAGCTTTCTTT. Filled out from reference TRBV29-1 and TRBJ1-1, the complete variable domain reads SAVISQKPSRDICQRGTSLTIQCQVDSQVTMMFWYRQQPGQSLTLIATANQGSEATYESGFVIDKFPISRPNLTFSTLTVSNMSPEDSSIYLCSVRSGTGVTEAFFGQGTRLTVV.

The rearrangement joins TRBV6-5 to TRBJ1-5; 9 nucleotides line up with TRBD1. Looked up from germline, CDR1 is MNHEY and CDR2 is SVGAGI. The CDR3 covers 13 residues. Trimming cost V 4 bases and J 7 bases; bases outside gene matches: 2. The CDR3 is CASSWDRAQPQHF. The DNA for the CDR3 is TGTGCCAGCAGTTGGGACAGGGCGCAGCCCCAGCATTTT.

The chain has TRBV6-5 and TRBJ1-1, with D possibly TRBD1 on 5 matching bases. V shed 4 bases and J shed 5 bases, with 14 bases lying between them. The V gene's germline CDR1 is MNHEY and CDR2 SVGAGI. There are 14 residues in the CDR3. CDR3 region: CASSLGREGTEAFF. The DNA for the CDR3 is TGTGCCAGCAGTTTGGGCAGGGAGGGTACTGAAGCTTTCTTT.

In its sample, this clone was seen a few times. The J gene is TRBJ1-1, the V gene TRBV2, with D possibly TRBD1 on 5 matching bases. This CDR3 is built from 12 residues. The germline gives CDR1 SNHLY, CDR2 FYNNEI. V was trimmed by 5 bases and J by 10 bases, leaving 14 bases between them. The CDR3 DNA follows: TGTGCCAGCAGTTTTATGGGGGGACGAGCTTTCTTT. Its translation is CASSFMGGRAFF.

This clone appeared once. The chain recombines TRBV4-1 with TRBJ1-1; tentatively, D is TRBD1 (6 bases). Germline CDR1 and CDR2: MGHRA and YSYEKL. The CDR3 is 14 amino acids. The V end was cut by 6 bases, the J end by 1 base, with 12 bases between. The CDR3 here is CASSHQGRNTEAFF. Here the CDR3 DNA reads TGCGCCAGCAGTCATCAGGGGAGGAACACTGAAGCTTTCTTT.

The chain joins TRBV7-8 to TRBJ2-3; 10 positions match TRBD2. Germline assignment: CDR1 SGHVS and CDR2 FQNEAQ. The CDR3 extends over 17 amino acids. Trimming cost V 0 bases and J 1 base; bases outside gene matches: 4. CDR3 protein: CASSLALAGAGTDTQYF. The CDR3 bases are TGTGCCAGCAGCTTAGCCCTAGCGGGAGCGGGCACAGATACGCAGTATTTT.

The genes are TRBV4-3 and TRBJ1-4; possible D gene TRBD1, 5 bases. V was pared by 3 bases and J by 7 bases, with 18 bases between. The CDR3 contains 16 residues. Germline V gives CDR1 LGHNA, CDR2 YSLEER. CDR3 amino acids: CASSQATGTGREKLFF. The CDR3 bases are TGCGCCAGCAGCCAGGCGACCGGGACTGGCCGTGAAAAACTGTTTTTT.

V is TRBV5-4 and J is TRBJ2-2; TRBD1 matches 12 bases. CDR1 and CDR2 (germline): SGHNT, YYREEE (reference sequence). V shed 2 bases, J shed 6 bases, and the junction held 5 bases outside the gene matches. CDR3 size: 16 residues. The CDR3 coding sequence is TGTGCCAGCAGCTTAAGCGGGACAGGGGGCCCCGGGGAGCTGTTTTTT. Its protein product is CASSLSGTGGPGELFF.

V is TRBV6-5 and J is TRBJ2-2; 7 positions agree with TRBD2. The germline CDR1 and CDR2 sequences are MNHEY and SVGAGI. J was trimmed by 6 bases and V by 7 bases; bases with no gene match: 11. This CDR3 is built from 15 residues. The CDR3 nucleotides read TGTGCCAGCACCTACTGGGAGGGCGCGTCCGGGGAGCTGTTTTTT. It encodes CASTYWEGASGELFF.

The count of this clone is one. The chain couples TRBV2 to TRBJ2-2, with a possible D match to TRBD1 (6 bases). The CDR3 spans 14 residues. Germline assignment: CDR1 SNHLY and CDR2 FYNNEI. Trimming took 6 bases from V and 5 from J, leaving 13 bases between them. CDR3 coding DNA: TGTGCCAGCAGGGGGGACATCCAAACCGGGGAGCTGTTTTTT. This gives the protein CASRGDIQTGELFF.

This chain connects TRBV5-4 to TRBJ1-1; 8 bases map to TRBD1. V lost 4 bases and J lost 2; bases outside the gene matches: 1. Germline CDR1 reads SGHNT; CDR2 reads YYREEE (reference sequence). This CDR3 is 13 amino acids long. For the CDR3, the DNA is TGTGCCAGCAGCGGACAGGGAAACACTGAAGCTTTCTTT. This translates into CASSGQGNTEAFF.

This chain joins TRBV27 and TRBJ1-5; D is unclear. The CDR3 runs to 16 residues. Germline assignment: CDR1 MNHEY and CDR2 SMNVEV (reference sequence). Deletions cut 5 bases from V and 0 bases from J, with 14 bases between. The CDR3 loop is CASSALVELSNQPQHF. The CDR3 DNA sequence: TGTGCCAGCAGTGCCCTGGTCGAGCTTAGCAATCAGCCCCAGCATTTT.

In the case of this clone: This specimen includes other DNA sequences encoding the same CDR3. The V call is TRBV7-6, the J call TRBJ1-1; TRBD1 matches 9 bases. There are 14 residues in the CDR3. Germline values: CDR1 SGHVS, CDR2 FNYEAQ. J lost 1 base, V lost 5 bases, and 2 bases had no gene match. In DNA, the CDR3 is TGTGCCAGCAGCCTACAGGGGGCGAACACTGAAGCTTTCTTT. This gives the protein CASSLQGANTEAFF.

The J gene is TRBJ1-3, the V gene TRBV7-9; no firm D call. Germline lookup yields CDR1 SEHNR and CDR2 FQNEAQ (reference sequence). V was shortened by 1 base and J by 7 bases, with 11 bases between the two germline ends. The length of the CDR3 is 14 residues. CDR3 sequence reads: CASSLVGGSNTIYF. In DNA, the CDR3 is TGTGCCAGCAGCTTAGTGGGAGGTTCCAACACCATATATTTT.

V is TRBV10-1 and J is TRBJ2-1; D perhaps matches TRBD1 (6 bases). Germline CDR1 and CDR2: WNHNN and SYGVQD (reference sequence). V lost 3 bases and J 3 bases, leaving 12 bases between the germline ends. CDR3 length equals 15 residues. CDR3 residues: CASSDRGYFYNEQFF. The CDR3 DNA follows: TGCGCCAGCAGTGACAGGGGTTATTTCTACAATGAGCAGTTCTTC.

V is TRBV6-5 and J is TRBJ2-7, with TRBD1 matching over 9 bases. J was trimmed by 6 bases and V by 8 bases; bases with no gene match: 8. CDR3 length: 13 residues. CDR1 is MNHEY and CDR2 is SVGAGI in the germline V gene. CDR3: CASAGTGFREQYF. The CDR3 nucleotides are TGTGCCAGCGCTGGGACAGGGTTTCGCGAGCAGTACTTC.

J is TRBJ1-2 and V is TRBV7-2, with 9 bases matching TRBD1. The CDR3 runs to 16 residues. CDR1 is SGHTA, CDR2 FQGNSA, per germline. The junction had 14 bases not matched to a gene; V was cut back by 4 bases and J by 8 bases. CDR3 region: CASSSPRGQGRQGYTF. Written as DNA, the CDR3 is TGTGCCAGCAGCTCCCCGCGGGGACAGGGACGGCAGGGCTACACCTTC. Drawing the rest from reference TRBV7-2 and TRBJ1-2, the complete variable domain is GAGVSQSPSNKVTEKGKDVELRCDPISGHTALYWYRQSLGQGLEFLIYFQGNSAPDKSGLPSDRFSAERTGGSVSTLTIQRTQQEDSAVYLCASSSPRGQGRQGYTFGSGTRLTVV.

The chain has TRBV19 and TRBJ1-2; perhaps TRBD1 as D (5 bases). Trimming removed 3 bases from V and 5 bases from J, with 16 bases in between. This CDR3 region has 15 residues. Germline CDR1 reads LNHDA; CDR2 reads SQIVND (reference sequence). This CDR3 is CASSIPAVTGYGYTF. CDR3 bases: TGTGCCAGTAGTATCCCCGCCGTTACAGGATATGGCTACACCTTC. Variable domain in full (rest from reference TRBV19 and TRBJ1-2): DGGITQSPKYLFRKEGQNVTLSCEQNLNHDAMYWYRQDPGQGLRLIYYSQIVNDFQKGDIAEGYSVSREKKESFPLTVTSAQKNPTAFYLCASSIPAVTGYGYTFGSGTRLTVV.

The V and J genes are TRBV14 and TRBJ2-7; 9 bases map to TRBD2. The CDR3 is made up of 15 amino acids. With V trimmed by 2 bases and J by 2 bases, 4 bases remained unmatched. CDR1 is SGHDN, CDR2 FVKESK, per germline. The CDR3 region is CASSQQSGRTYEQYF. The CDR3 nucleotides read TGTGCCAGCAGCCAACAGAGCGGGAGGACCTACGAGCAGTACTTC.

The gene calls are TRBV30 and TRBJ1-3, with a weak D call TRBD1 (6 bases). The CDR3 contains 16 residues. V lost 3 bases and J lost 0, with 15 bases in between. CDR1 and CDR2 from the germline V gene are GTSNPN and SVGIG (reference sequence). DNA of the CDR3: TGTGCCTGGAGCGTTGGGGGCAACCCCTCTGGAAACACCATATATTTT. Translating it yields CAWSVGGNPSGNTIYF.

The chain carries TRBV6-1 and TRBJ2-7; the D is unclear. Trimming took 0 bases from V and 1 from J, leaving 13 bases between them. Germline CDR1 reads MNHNS; CDR2 reads SASEGT. The CDR3 consists of 16 residues. The CDR3 loop is CASSEALRVTSYEQYF. Written as DNA, the CDR3 is TGTGCCAGCAGTGAAGCGCTCCGAGTCACTTCCTACGAGCAGTACTTC.

V and J are TRBV9 and TRBJ2-1, with TRBD1 identical over 11 bases. Germline trimming cut 4 bases from V and 4 bases from J; bases unmatched to any gene: 10. The length of the CDR3 is 17 residues. The germline gives CDR1 SGDLS, CDR2 YYNGEE. In DNA form, the CDR3 reads TGTGCCAGCAGCACAAGGCGGGACAGGGGGACATACAATGAGCAGTTCTTC. Translating gives CASSTRRDRGTYNEQFF. Full variable domain (outside the CDR3, taken from reference TRBV9 and TRBJ2-1): DSGVTQTPKHLITATGQRVTLRCSPRSGDLSVYWYQQSLDQGLQFLIQYYNGEERAKGNILERFSAQQFPDLHSELNLSSLELGDSALYFCASSTRRDRGTYNEQFFGPGTRLTVL.

This chain links TRBV25-1 with TRBJ1-1, with D tentatively TRBD1 (5 bases). Germline CDR1 and CDR2: MGHDK and SYGVNS. V lost 5 bases, J lost 0 bases, and 10 bases lay in between. This CDR3 region has 14 residues. The DNA for the CDR3 is TGTGCCAGCAGTTTCCAGGGCATGAACACTGAAGCTTTCTTT. Its translation: CASSFQGMNTEAFF. Filled out from reference TRBV25-1 and TRBJ1-1, the complete variable domain reads EADIYQTPRYLVIGTGKKITLECSQTMGHDKMYWYQQDPGMELHLIHYSYGVNSTEKGDLSSESTVSRIRTEHFPLTLESARPSHTSQYLCASSFQGMNTEAFFGQGTRLTVV.

This clone appeared a single time. This chain joins TRBV10-2 and TRBJ1-1, with 9 bases matching TRBD1. J was trimmed by 1 base and V by 1 base; bases with no gene match: 4. The germline V gene has CDR1 WSHSY and CDR2 SAAADI. CDR3 length: 16 amino acids. The CDR3 sequence is CASSEWTGVKNTEAFF. DNA of the CDR3: TGCGCCAGCAGTGAGTGGACAGGGGTTAAGAACACTGAAGCTTTCTTT.

The rearrangement joins TRBV27 to TRBJ1-3; 8 nucleotides agree with TRBD1. The CDR3 is made up of 14 amino acids. Losses at the gene ends were 5 bases for V and 4 bases for J; bases not matched to a gene: 4. Germline assignment: CDR1 MNHEY and CDR2 SMNVEV (reference sequence). DNA of the CDR3: TGTGCCAGCAGTCTCAGGGGGCCCGGAAACACCATATATTTT. Its translation: CASSLRGPGNTIYF.

The gene calls are TRBV6-5 and TRBJ2-5, with D unclear. V was trimmed by 10 bases and J by 2 bases, leaving 11 bases between them. Germline values: CDR1 MNHEY, CDR2 SVGAGI. The CDR3 consists of 12 residues. The CDR3: CATRTDQETQYF. CDR3 DNA: TGTGCCACCCGCACTGATCAAGAGACCCAGTACTTC.

The rearrangement joins TRBV30 to TRBJ2-2; 7 bases agree with TRBD1. Germline-derived CDR1 and CDR2 are GTSNPN and SVGIG (reference sequence). The V gene end was trimmed by 1 base and the J gene end by 6 bases; junction bases not matched to a gene: 8. This CDR3 contains 15 residues. This chain's CDR3 is CAWSERGRRAGELFF. The CDR3 coding sequence is TGTGCCTGGAGTGAAAGGGGGCGCCGGGCCGGGGAGCTGTTTTTT.